The 13 T cell receptor beta chains below were found in one sample sequenced in a study of T cells in localized non-small cell lung cancer. Some clones are missing from TCRdb's copy, which holds only in-frame ones; the method was immunoSEQ multiplex PCR. This table has 65,000 to 90,000 clones, less than 85% appearing once. This specimen consisted of PBMCs, obtained before any cancer treatment. The receptors here all came from a man between 35 and 75 years old with stage II squamous cell lung carcinoma.

The chain combines TRBV6-5 with TRBJ1-2; a weak D match, TRBD1 (6 bases). The CDR3 runs to 13 residues. Germline V lookup: CDR1 MNHEY, CDR2 SVGAGI. V lost 8 bases and J lost 4, with 14 bases in between. DNA of the CDR3: TGTGCCAGCGGGGTGGGGGGCTTCTATGGCTACACCTTC. Its translation: CASGVGGFYGYTF.

This chain joins TRBV7-9 and TRBJ2-1; TRBD1 agrees at 9 bases. Looked up from germline, CDR1 is SEHNR and CDR2 is FQNEAQ (reference sequence). The V gene end was trimmed by 6 bases and the J gene end by 3 bases; junction bases not matched to a gene: 6. CDR3 size: 15 residues. The CDR3 bases are TGTGCCAGCAGACAGGGACAGGGAATCTACAATGAGCAGTTCTTC. Encoded protein: CASRQGQGIYNEQFF.

V usage is TRBV4-1 and J usage is TRBJ1-1; D call uncertain. The CDR3 extends over 13 amino acids. V lost 1 base, J lost 6 bases, and 9 bases lay in between. Germline CDR1 MGHRA, CDR2 YSYEKL. CDR3 coding DNA: TGCGCCAGCAGCCAAGCCGGAGACCCTGAAGCTTTCTTT. It yields the protein CASSQAGDPEAFF.

This clone was seen a single time. The V call is TRBV28, the J call TRBJ1-6; perhaps TRBD1 as D (6 bases). Germline CDR1 reads MDHEN; CDR2 reads SYDVKM. The CDR3 has 15 residues. Trimming removed 8 bases at V and 5 bases at J, with 16 bases between. CDR3 sequence reads: CASSPGGAHNSPLHF. CDR3 bases: TGTGCCAGCTCCCCGGGGGGGGCCCATAATTCACCCCTCCACTTT.

This sequence joins TRBV6-4 and TRBJ1-2; 7 bases are a match to TRBD1. There are 13 residues in the CDR3. Losses at the gene ends were 6 bases for V and 7 bases for J; bases not matched to a gene: 8. The germline V gene encodes CDR1 MRHNA and CDR2 SNTAGT. CDR3 coding DNA: TGTGCCAGCAGCGTTGAGACAGGGTCTGGCTACACCTTC. It translates to CASSVETGSGYTF.

The chain joins TRBV7-9 to TRBJ2-3; unclear D gene. Germline loops: CDR1 SEHNR, CDR2 FQNEAQ (reference sequence). The CDR3 sequence is 17 residues long. Trimming shortened V by 5 bases and J by 4 bases, and 22 bases separated the two germline ends. The CDR3 sequence is CASSIPSTRDKADTQYF. CDR3 DNA: TGTGCCAGCAGCATACCTTCGACTCGTGACAAGGCAGATACGCAGTATTTT. Complete variable domain (other parts from reference TRBV7-9 and TRBJ2-3): DTGVSQNPRHKITKRGQNVTFRCDPISEHNRLYWYRQTLGQGPEFLTYFQNEAQLEKSRLLSDRFSAERPKGSFSTLEIQRTEQGDSAMYLCASSIPSTRDKADTQYFGPGTRLTVL.

In this sample, this clone turned up a few times. The J gene is TRBJ1-2, the V gene TRBV5-1; 7 nucleotides line up with TRBD1. Per the germline V gene, CDR1 is SGHRS and CDR2 is YFSETQ. The CDR3 spans 12 residues. J gave up 7 bases and V 5 bases, and 5 bases lay outside the gene matches. In DNA form, the CDR3 reads TGCGCCAGCAGTAACAGGGGAGTTGGCTACACCTTC. Encoded protein: CASSNRGVGYTF.

The rearrangement joins TRBV28 to TRBJ2-3; the D is unclear. V lost 6 bases to trimming and J lost 0 bases, with 4 bases between them. Germline CDR1 MDHEN, CDR2 SYDVKM. The CDR3 totals 12 residues. CDR3 nucleotide sequence: TGTGCCAGCAGGGGGAGCACAGATACGCAGTATTTT. Its protein is CASRGSTDTQYF. The variable domain in full, with the rest retrieved from reference TRBV28 and TRBJ2-3, is DVKVTQSSRYLVKRTGEKVFLECVQDMDHENMFWYRQDPGLGLRLIYFSYDVKMKEKGDIPEGYSVSREKKERFSLILESASTNQTSMYLCASRGSTDTQYFGPGTRLTVL.

The rearrangement joins TRBV7-2 to TRBJ2-3, with a possible D match to TRBD2 (6 bases). Deletions cut 0 bases from V and 4 bases from J, with 11 bases between. The germline V gene encodes CDR1 SGHTA and CDR2 FQGNSA. The CDR3 totals 15 residues. The CDR3 is CASSLARSSADTQYF. DNA of the CDR3: TGTGCCAGCAGCTTAGCTAGGTCTAGCGCAGATACGCAGTATTTT.

This chain connects TRBV7-2 to TRBJ2-7; 10 bases line up with TRBD2. This CDR3 has 15 amino acids. V was pared by 4 bases and J by 3 bases, with 6 bases of the junction left unmatched. Germline assignment: CDR1 SGHTA and CDR2 FQGNSA. As DNA, the CDR3 is TGTGCCAGCAGCTCGCAAGCGGGAGGGAGCTACGAGCAGTACTTC. As protein: CASSSQAGGSYEQYF.

This sequence joins TRBV28 and TRBJ1-1; possibly TRBD1 for D (6 bases). Deletions cut 3 bases from V and 4 bases from J, with 15 bases between. Germline values: CDR1 MDHEN, CDR2 SYDVKM. This CDR3 has 15 amino acids. CDR3 bases: TGTGCCAGCAGTTTGACCGTAGGGGGGACCACTGAAGCTTTCTTT. Translating gives CASSLTVGGTTEAFF.

This clone was found once. The V gene is TRBV2, the J gene TRBJ2-5, with D possibly TRBD1 on 5 matching bases. This CDR3 is built from 13 residues. V dropped 3 bases and J dropped 5 bases, with 10 bases sitting between them. The V gene's germline CDR1 is SNHLY and CDR2 FYNNEI. CDR3 amino acids: CASSDQGWETQYF. In DNA, the CDR3 is TGTGCCAGCAGTGATCAGGGTTGGGAGACCCAGTACTTC.

This clone was counted a single time. This chain connects TRBV4-3 to TRBJ2-4; TRBD1 matches at 7 bases. V lost 5 bases to trimming and J lost 2 bases; unmatched junction nucleotides: 9. The CDR3 runs 16 residues. Per germline, CDR1 LGHNA and CDR2 YSLEER. The CDR3: CASSNEPTGPKNIQYF. The CDR3, as DNA: TGCGCCAGCAGCAACGAGCCGACAGGGCCCAAAAACATTCAGTACTTC.